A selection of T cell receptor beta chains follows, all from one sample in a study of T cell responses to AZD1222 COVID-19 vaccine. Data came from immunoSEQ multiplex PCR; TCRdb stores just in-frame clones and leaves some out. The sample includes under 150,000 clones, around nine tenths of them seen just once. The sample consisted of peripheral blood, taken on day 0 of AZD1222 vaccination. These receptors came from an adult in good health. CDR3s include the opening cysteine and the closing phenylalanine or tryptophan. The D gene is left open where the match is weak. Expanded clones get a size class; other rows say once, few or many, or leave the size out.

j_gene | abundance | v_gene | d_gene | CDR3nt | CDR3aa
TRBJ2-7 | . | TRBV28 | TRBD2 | TGTGCCAGCAGCCCCGGACTAGCGGGGGCCTACGAGCAGTACTTC | CASSPGLAGAYEQYF
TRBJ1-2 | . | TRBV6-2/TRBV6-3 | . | TGTGCCAGCAGTTGGAGGGGAGGAGGCTATGGCTACACCTTC | CASSWRGGGYGYTF
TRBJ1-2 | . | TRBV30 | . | TGTGCCTGGCTGGACAGAAGGAACTATGGCTACACCTTC | CAWLDRRNYGYTF
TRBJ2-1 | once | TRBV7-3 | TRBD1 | TGTGCCAGCAGCTTAAAGGGGGCTATTTACAATGAGCAGTTCTTC | CASSLKGAIYNEQFF
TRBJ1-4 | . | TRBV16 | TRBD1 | TGTGCCAGCAGCCAAATCGGACAGGGCGTTAATGAAAAACTGTTTTTT | CASSQIGQGVNEKLFF
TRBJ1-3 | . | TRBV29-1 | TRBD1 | TGCAGCGTCGGGACAGGGGGAAACACCATATATTTT | CSVGTGGNTIYF
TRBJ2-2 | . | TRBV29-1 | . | TGCAGCGTTGACGGACCGGACGGGGAGCTGTTTTTT | CSVDGPDGELFF
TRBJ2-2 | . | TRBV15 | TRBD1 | TGTGCCACCAGCAGGGAACAGGGGCCCATAACCGGGGAGCTGTTTTTT | CATSREQGPITGELFF
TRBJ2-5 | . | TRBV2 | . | TGTGCCAGCAGTGAAGCAGGGAAGCAGCAAGAGACCCAGTACTTC | CASSEAGKQQETQYF
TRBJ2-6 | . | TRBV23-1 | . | TGCGCCAGCAGAAGGGGGACGCAGGGGTGCTCTGGGGCCAACGTCCTGACTTTC | CASRRGTQGCSGANVLTF
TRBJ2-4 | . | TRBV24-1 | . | TGTGCCACCAGGGACAGAAAAAACATTCAGTACTTC | CATRDRKNIQYF